Following are 31 T cell receptor beta chains from one sample sequenced in a study of shared clonotypes between healthy human individuals. Some clones are missing from TCRdb's copy, which holds only in-frame ones; the method was immunoSEQ multiplex PCR. The table includes a few hundred thousand clones, about 80% detected once. Sequenced input: PBMCs. The source is a middle-aged woman in good health. Some clones in this sample may be carry-over from other donors' samples.

This chain links TRBV5-1 with TRBJ2-5, with 8 positions matching TRBD1. The CDR3 is made up of 16 amino acids. J gave up 1 base and V 0 bases, and 5 bases lay outside the gene matches. Per the germline V gene, CDR1 is SGHRS and CDR2 is YFSETQ. The CDR3 DNA reads TGCGCCAGCAGCTTGGGACAGGGGAGTACCCAAGAGACCCAGTACTTC. It is translated as CASSLGQGSTQETQYF.

CDR3 region: CASSFSATRGEQYF. For the CDR3, the DNA is TGTGCCAGCAGCTTTTCGGCGACTAGAGGCGAGCAGTACTTC. The chain employs TRBV5-6 and TRBJ2-7, with D perhaps matching TRBD2 (6 bases). CDR1 and CDR2 from the germline V gene are SGHDT and YYEEEE. Trimming removed 2 bases at V and 6 bases at J, with 15 bases between. CDR3 length: 14 residues.

The chain has TRBV11-2 and TRBJ2-6; D gene uncertain. Trimming left V 5 bases short and J 0 bases short, with 17 bases between. CDR3 length: 18 residues. From germline, CDR1 is SGHAT and CDR2 FQNNGV. This CDR3 reads CASSPPVQTSSGANVLTF. As DNA, the CDR3 is TGTGCCAGCAGCCCACCAGTTCAAACCAGCTCTGGGGCCAACGTCCTGACTTTC.

The V gene is TRBV9, the J gene TRBJ1-2; no clear D. Germline CDR1 and CDR2: SGDLS and YYNGEE. The CDR3 extends over 14 amino acids. Trimming removed 2 bases from V and 6 bases from J, with 14 bases in between. DNA of the CDR3: TGTGCCAGCAGCGTTGGAGGGTCGGCCAATGGCTACACCTTC. Protein product: CASSVGGSANGYTF.

J is TRBJ2-3 and V is TRBV28, with D possibly matching TRBD2 (6 bases). Trimming stripped 11 bases from V and 0 bases from J, with 12 bases between. The CDR3 length is 13 residues. Per germline, CDR1 MDHEN and CDR2 SYDVKM. CDR3 region: CAASSESTDTQYF. The DNA for the CDR3 is TGTGCCGCATCTAGCGAGAGCACAGATACGCAGTATTTT.

This sequence joins TRBV5-1 and TRBJ1-1, with D unresolved. Trimming pared 4 bases from V and 1 base from J, leaving 11 bases between. CDR3 size: 14 residues. Per germline, CDR1 SGHRS and CDR2 YFSETQ. The CDR3 nucleotides are TGCGCCAGCAGCATCGGACTCCCGAACACTGAAGCTTTCTTT. This sequence encodes CASSIGLPNTEAFF.

The rearrangement links TRBV4-1 to TRBJ2-2; D call uncertain. The CDR3 runs 15 residues. V shed 3 bases and J shed 1 base, with 9 bases lying between them. Germline-derived CDR1 and CDR2 are MGHRA and YSYEKL. CDR3: CASSHYPLNTGELFF. CDR3 DNA sequence: TGCGCCAGCAGCCACTACCCCCTGAACACCGGGGAGCTGTTTTTT.

This chain joins TRBV18 and TRBJ1-1; 8 nucleotides line up with TRBD1. The junction had 3 bases not matched to a gene; V was cut back by 4 bases and J by 5 bases. The CDR3 has 13 amino acids. Per germline, CDR1 KGHSH and CDR2 LQKENI. CDR3 DNA sequence: TGTGCCAGCTCACGGACAGGGCAAACTGAAGCTTTCTTT. This codes for CASSRTGQTEAFF.

This clone was seen more than once but under ten times. The J gene is TRBJ2-1, the V gene TRBV5-1; TRBD2 agrees at 11 bases. The CDR3 sequence is 15 residues long. V lost 5 bases to trimming and J lost 9 bases; unmatched junction nucleotides: 10. The V gene's germline CDR1 is SGHRS and CDR2 YFSETQ. The CDR3 loop reads CASRPTSGSGLEQFF. The DNA for the CDR3 is TGCGCCAGCAGACCCACTAGCGGGAGTGGGCTTGAGCAGTTCTTC. Full variable domain (outside the CDR3, taken from reference TRBV5-1 and TRBJ2-1): KAGVTQTPRYLIKTRGQQVTLSCSPISGHRSVSWYQQTPGQGLQFLFEYFSETQRNKGNFPGRFSGRQFSNSRSEMNVSTLELGDSALYLCASRPTSGSGLEQFFGPGTRLTVL.

This sequence joins TRBV11-2 and TRBJ2-1; 9 positions match TRBD2. V shed 3 bases and J 7 bases; nucleotides not matched to a gene: 13. Germline CDR1 is SGHAT and CDR2 is FQNNGV. The CDR3 loop spans 17 amino acids. This chain's CDR3 is CASSFKAGGTLGNEQFF. For the CDR3, the DNA is TGTGCCAGCAGCTTCAAAGCGGGAGGTACCTTAGGAAATGAGCAGTTCTTC.

This chain uses TRBV5-1 with TRBJ2-3; a possible D gene is TRBD2 (6 bases). Per the germline V gene, CDR1 is SGHRS and CDR2 is YFSETQ. Trimming pared 6 bases from V and 2 bases from J, leaving 16 bases between. This CDR3 spans 15 amino acids. The CDR3 nucleotides read TGCGCCAGCATTTATTTACCGGGAGACACAGATACGCAGTATTTT. Translated: CASIYLPGDTDTQYF.

The chain is built from TRBV27 and TRBJ2-1; D assignment may be TRBD1 or TRBD2 (5 bases each). This CDR3 region has 12 residues. Germline-derived CDR1 and CDR2 are MNHEY and SMNVEV (reference sequence). V lost 6 bases and J 14 bases, leaving 17 bases between the germline ends. CDR3 DNA: TGTGCCAGCAGCCAACCGCTAGGGACGGAGTTCTTC. Residues: CASSQPLGTEFF.

The chain employs TRBV9 and TRBJ1-5, with D maybe TRBD1 (5 bases). The CDR3 has 14 residues. The V end lost 0 bases, the J end lost 8 bases, and 12 bases lay between the germline ends. Germline CDR1 and CDR2: SGDLS and YYNGEE. CDR3 DNA: TGTGCCAGCAGCGTAGCCCCCACGGGGGAGCCCCAGCATTTT. This gives the protein CASSVAPTGEPQHF.

This clone was observed once. Other DNA sequences in this specimen translate into the identical CDR3. The chain has TRBV4-2 and TRBJ2-1; perhaps TRBD2 as D (6 bases). Per the germline V gene, CDR1 is LGHNA and CDR2 is YNFKEQ. This CDR3 has 17 residues. V was clipped by 1 base and J by 3 bases, with 16 bases between them. CDR3 sequence: CASSQATGTGSYNEQFF. In DNA form, the CDR3 reads TGTGCCAGCAGCCAAGCGACCGGGACTGGGAGCTACAATGAGCAGTTCTTC.

The chain has TRBV7-2 and TRBJ1-4; maybe TRBD1 (5 bases). The CDR3 runs to 16 residues. Per germline, CDR1 SGHTA and CDR2 FQGNSA. The germline V and J ends were trimmed by 1 base and 4 bases, with 13 bases remaining between them. The CDR3 bases are TGTGCCAGCAGCTTAGTTCCCGACAGTTTTAATGAAAAACTGTTTTTT. It codes for CASSLVPDSFNEKLFF.

About this clone: This sample also contains other DNA sequences that code for the same CDR3. This chain joins TRBV6-4 and TRBJ2-1; tentatively, D is TRBD1 or TRBD2 (5 bases each). V shed 4 bases and J shed 4 bases, with 8 bases lying between them. Germline lookup yields CDR1 MRHNA and CDR2 SNTAGT. The CDR3 sequence is 13 residues long. CDR3 in amino acids: CASSAGQYNEQFF. The DNA of the CDR3 is TGTGCCAGCAGTGCGGGGCAATACAATGAGCAGTTCTTC.

This rearrangement joins TRBV6-6 to TRBJ1-5, with D uncertain. The germline CDR1 and CDR2 sequences are MNHNY and SVGAGI (reference sequence). V was pared by 0 bases and J by 1 base, with 7 bases between. This CDR3 region has 15 residues. CDR3 coding DNA: TGTGCCAGCAGTTACTCGTCCGGGAGCAATCAGCCCCAGCATTTT. This gives the protein CASSYSSGSNQPQHF.

V gene TRBV5-1 combines with J gene TRBJ2-2, with D perhaps matching TRBD1 (6 bases). V lost 4 bases and J 0 bases, leaving 13 bases between the germline ends. Germline-derived CDR1 and CDR2 are SGHRS and YFSETQ. The CDR3 has 16 residues. CDR3 bases: TGCGCCAGCAGCCCGGGCAGGGGATCGAACACCGGGGAGCTGTTTTTT. This translates into CASSPGRGSNTGELFF.

This chain's CDR3 is CASSEAIGGPDKLNTGELFF. The CDR3, as DNA: TGTGCCAGCAGTGAAGCTATCGGAGGGCCCGATAAATTGAACACCGGGGAGCTGTTTTTT. V and J are TRBV2 and TRBJ2-2; a weak D match, TRBD2 (6 bases). The ends were cut back, 0 bases at V and 1 base at J, with 21 bases in the middle. CDR3 length equals 20 residues. Germline V gene lookup returns CDR1 SNHLY and CDR2 FYNNEI.

The chain carries TRBV5-6 and TRBJ2-6, with D tentatively TRBD1 (6 bases). The CDR3 contains 15 residues. The V gene lost 1 base and the J gene lost 1 base, with 6 bases spanning the gap. Germline-derived CDR1 and CDR2 are SGHDT and YYEEEE. CDR3 bases: TGTGCCAGCAGCTTGAGGGGGTCTGGGGCCAACGTCCTGACTTTC. Its protein product is CASSLRGSGANVLTF.

CDR3 bases: TGTGCCAGTAGTATGGGCCCCCCAGATACGCAGTATTTT. Encoded protein: CASSMGPPDTQYF. This chain uses TRBV19 with TRBJ2-3; D gene unclear. This CDR3 is built from 13 residues. CDR1 and CDR2 (germline): LNHDA, SQIVND (reference sequence). Trimming left V 3 bases short and J 4 bases short, with 8 bases between.

The rearrangement joins TRBV18 to TRBJ2-1, with 7 nucleotides matching TRBD2. This CDR3 region has 16 residues. CDR1 and CDR2 from the germline V gene are KGHSH and LQKENI. Trimming removed 2 bases from V and 8 bases from J; junction bases left unmatched: 12. The chain's CDR3 is CASSPVLAGVLDEQFF. The DNA of the CDR3 is TGTGCCAGCTCACCAGTCCTGGCGGGGGTTCTGGATGAGCAGTTCTTC.

The chain has TRBV29-1 and TRBJ2-7; the D is unclear. V lost 4 bases and J 3 bases, leaving 10 bases between the germline ends. From germline, CDR1 is SQVTM and CDR2 ANQGSEA. This CDR3 is 12 amino acids long. The CDR3 loop reads CSVGATVYEQYF. The CDR3 bases are TGCAGCGTTGGGGCGACCGTCTACGAGCAGTACTTC.

A remark on this clone: Other DNA sequences in this specimen translate into the identical CDR3. This chain joins TRBV4-3 and TRBJ2-2; the D is unclear. Trimming cost V 1 base and J 4 bases, with 1 base left between them. Germline V gives CDR1 LGHNA, CDR2 YSLEER. CDR3 length: 12 amino acids. The CDR3 reads CASSQGTGELFF. The CDR3 DNA sequence: TGCGCCAGCAGCCAAGGCACCGGGGAGCTGTTTTTT.

This clone was detected only once. Since a much larger clone is just one base distant, this may be a read error. The chain couples TRBV7-9 to TRBJ1-1, with a possible D match to TRBD1 (5 bases). With 3 bases removed from V and 0 bases from J, the gap between germline ends came to 8 bases. The CDR3 covers 14 residues. Germline loops: CDR1 SEHNR, CDR2 FQNEAQ (reference sequence). The CDR3 spells CASSFDRMNTEAFF. For the CDR3, the DNA is TGTGCCAGCAGCTTCGACAGAATGAACACTGAAGCTTTCTTT.

This sequence joins TRBV7-9 and TRBJ2-3, with D perhaps matching TRBD1 or TRBD2 (5 bases each). The V end was cut by 3 bases, the J end by 2 bases, with 12 bases between. Germline V gene sequence: CDR1 SEHNR, CDR2 FQNEAQ (reference sequence). This CDR3 comprises 15 residues. In DNA form, the CDR3 reads TGTGCCAGCAGCTTCGGGGCTGGAGCCACAGATACGCAGTATTTT. Its protein product is CASSFGAGATDTQYF.

The DNA of the CDR3 is TGTGCCAGCAGCGCTAGCGGTTGGCAGGGAACCTACAATGAGCAGTTCTTC. Translated, it gives CASSASGWQGTYNEQFF. The V and J genes are TRBV11-2 and TRBJ2-1; 7 bases fit TRBD2. V shed 5 bases, J shed 2 bases, and the junction held 12 bases outside the gene matches. This CDR3 has 17 residues. The V gene's germline CDR1 is SGHAT and CDR2 FQNNGV.

CDR3 DNA sequence: TGTGCCAGCAGCTACAGGGGGTTGAGGACATCTGGCTACGAGCAGTACTTC. It codes for CASSYRGLRTSGYEQYF. J is TRBJ2-7 and V is TRBV27; 8 bases are a match to TRBD1. V shed 6 bases and J 3 bases; nucleotides not matched to a gene: 16. Germline V gene lookup returns CDR1 MNHEY and CDR2 SMNVEV (reference sequence). The CDR3 totals 17 residues.

This rearrangement joins TRBV28 to TRBJ2-1; TRBD2 matches 11 bases. This CDR3 contains 15 residues. The V segment lost 3 bases and the J segment 6 bases; nucleotides outside the gene matches: 4. Germline CDR1 and CDR2: MDHEN and SYDVKM. The CDR3 DNA reads as TGTGCCAGCAGTTTGGATAGCGGGAGGGTCAATGAGCAGTTCTTC. Translation: CASSLDSGRVNEQFF.

In nucleotides, the CDR3 is TGTGCCAGCAGCTTACCCCGGTTCGGGTCTAGCACACCCTTAACCAATGAGCAGTTCTTC. Encoded protein: CASSLPRFGSSTPLTNEQFF. This chain joins TRBV7-8 and TRBJ2-1; D possibly corresponds to TRBD2 (5 bases). Germline V gene sequence: CDR1 SGHVS, CDR2 FQNEAQ. The CDR3 is made up of 20 amino acids. The V and J ends lost 2 bases and 6 bases respectively, with 29 bases between them.

This clone occurred a few times. The V gene is TRBV5-1, the J gene TRBJ2-1, with a weak D call TRBD1 (5 bases). This CDR3 comprises 15 residues. Germline CDR1 reads SGHRS; CDR2 reads YFSETQ. The germline V and J ends were trimmed by 1 base and 2 bases, with 10 bases remaining between them. The CDR3 spells CASSLSSGTYNEQFF. The CDR3 DNA reads TGCGCCAGCAGCTTGTCGTCAGGGACCTACAATGAGCAGTTCTTC.